Listed below are T cell receptor beta chains from one sample, sequenced in a study of cytomegalovirus exposure and HLA in healthy donors. Assay: immunoSEQ multiplex PCR; the TCRdb copy retains only in-frame clones and omits some. Among 150,000 or so clones listed, more than 75% were seen once. Sequenced sample: PBMCs. These receptor sequences come from a man between 18 and 29 years old in good health and CMV-seropositive. Both conserved end residues are part of each CDR3. The D gene is left open where the match is weak. Part of the rows lack a size; the others show once, few, many or a class for expanded clones.

j_call,clone_size,v_call,d_call,cdr3_nt,cdr3_aa
TRBJ2-5,NA,TRBV28,NA,TGTGCCAGCAGTTTTTGGGGGGATCAAGAGACCCAGTACTTC,CASSFWGDQETQYF
TRBJ2-3,NA,TRBV7-2,NA,TGTGCCAGCAGCTTAGCTGGCAGTACAGATACGCAGTATTTT,CASSLAGSTDTQYF
TRBJ2-2,few,TRBV28,TRBD2,TGTGCCAGCAGCCAGACTAGCCCCGGGGAGCTGTTTTTT,CASSQTSPGELFF
TRBJ1-1,once,TRBV19,NA,TGTGCCAGTAGAGAGACAGGCGGCACTGAAGCTTTCTTT,CASRETGGTEAFF
TRBJ2-7,NA,TRBV6-5,NA,TGTGGGGTCGGGAGCTCCTACGAGCAGTACTTC,CGVGSSYEQYF
TRBJ2-5,NA,TRBV7-2,TRBD2,TGTGCCAGCAGCCCTAGCGGGATCCAAAAGACCCAGTACTTC,CASSPSGIQKTQYF
TRBJ2-1,NA,TRBV4-1,TRBD1,TGCGCCAGCAGCCAAGATGATTTAGGGGGCAGGAACAATGAGCAGTTCTTC,CASSQDDLGGRNNEQFF
TRBJ2-1,NA,TRBV6-6,TRBD1,TGTGCCAGCAGTTACTGTCTGACTAGGGACAGGTGTGAGCAGTTCTTC,CASSYCLTRDRCEQFF
TRBJ1-2,NA,TRBV7-2,NA,TGTGCCAGCAGCTTAGCCGTTGGTAGTGGCTACACCTTC,CASSLAVGSGYTF
TRBJ2-4,once,TRBV5-6,TRBD1,TGTGCCAGCAGCTCAACGGGACAGGGGGCTTTAGCCAAAAACATTCAGTACTTC,CASSSTGQGALAKNIQYF
TRBJ2-2,NA,TRBV5-4,TRBD2,TGTGCCAGCAGCTCAGCGGGAGCCCTGGCCGGGGAGCTGTTTTTT,CASSSAGALAGELFF
TRBJ1-5,NA,TRBV5-1,NA,TGCGCCAGCAGCTTAACGGGGAATCAGCCCCAGCATTTT,CASSLTGNQPQHF
TRBJ2-3,NA,TRBV5-1,TRBD1,TGCGCCAGCAGCCCCGGGACAGGGGGTGCAGATACGCAGTATTTT,CASSPGTGGADTQYF
TRBJ2-1,NA,TRBV21-1,NA,TGTGCCAGCAGCACCGTCTACCCGAGCTCCTACAATGAGCAGTTCTTC,CASSTVYPSSYNEQFF
TRBJ1-5,NA,TRBV5-4,TRBD1,TGTGCCAGCAGCCCCCAAGGGGACAGTCAGCCCCAGCATTTT,CASSPQGDSQPQHF
TRBJ2-7,NA,TRBV4-1,TRBD2,TGCGCCAGCAGCCAAGATGCCCTGCTAGCGGGAGACCACGAGCAGTACTTC,CASSQDALLAGDHEQYF
TRBJ2-3,NA,TRBV18,TRBD2,TGTGCCAGCTCACCGCCGGACGGGAGGACAGATACGCAGTATTTT,CASSPPDGRTDTQYF
TRBJ2-1,NA,TRBV5-1,TRBD1,TGCGCCAGCAGCTTGGAACAGGGGGTGAACAATGAGCAGTTCTTC,CASSLEQGVNNEQFF
TRBJ2-3,NA,TRBV5-1,TRBD2,TGCGCCAGCAGCCCGCTTGGAGCGGGAGAGGGGGATACGCAGTATTTT,CASSPLGAGEGDTQYF
TRBJ2-1,NA,TRBV29-1,NA,TGCAGCGCCTTCAGGGGGGACAGCTCCAATGAGCAGTTCTTC,CSAFRGDSSNEQFF
TRBJ2-7,NA,TRBV5-1,NA,TGCGTCAGCAGAGAACGGGAGCTCTACGAGCAGTACTTC,CVSRERELYEQYF
TRBJ1-2,NA,TRBV25-1,NA,TGTGCCAGCACTCCCTTTGGAGGAGAGGGCCTCGGAGGCTACACCTTC,CASTPFGGEGLGGYTF
TRBJ2-2,once,TRBV7-9,TRBD2,TGTGCCAGCAGACCAGGGACTAGCGGGAGAGCGAACACCGGGGAGCTGTTTTTT,CASRPGTSGRANTGELFF
TRBJ2-3,once,TRBV15,NA,TGTGCCACCAGCAGAGATGCGGATACGCAGTATTTT,CATSRDADTQYF
TRBJ2-1,NA,TRBV19,NA,TGTGCCAGTACCAACGCTGGGGCCGATGAGCAGTTCTTC,CASTNAGADEQFF
TRBJ1-1,NA,TRBV7-8,NA,TGTGCCAGCAGCTTAGGCACCCCAGTTTCCATGAACACTGAAGCTTTCTTT,CASSLGTPVSMNTEAFF
TRBJ2-2,NA,TRBV15,TRBD2,TGTGCCAGTACGGGACTAGCGGGAGAAGGGGAGCTGTTTTTT,CASTGLAGEGELFF
TRBJ1-5,NA,TRBV28,TRBD1,TGTGCCAGCAGTTTACCGAGAGGGGGCTGGGGCCAGCCCCAGCATTTT,CASSLPRGGWGQPQHF
TRBJ2-3,NA,TRBV10-3,NA,TGTGCCATCAGTGAGTCCGGGGGCACAGATACGCAGTATTTT,CAISESGGTDTQYF
TRBJ2-1,NA,TRBV14,TRBD1,TGTGCCAGCAGAGGGAAGGACAGGGACAATGAGCAGTTCTTC,CASRGKDRDNEQFF
TRBJ2-7,NA,TRBV7-9,TRBD1,TGTGCCAGCAGGGGGACAGGGGCCACCACCTACGAGCAGTACTTC,CASRGTGATTYEQYF
TRBJ2-1,NA,TRBV29-1,NA,TGCAGCGTTGGAGGCGCCCCGAGGGTCGATGAGCAGTTCTTC,CSVGGAPRVDEQFF
TRBJ2-5,NA,TRBV11-3,NA,TGTGCCAGCAGCTTGGGGCCGAACCAAGAGACCCAGTACTTC,CASSLGPNQETQYF
TRBJ2-1,NA,TRBV27,TRBD2,TGTGCCAGCAGTTTTACATCTAGCGGGAGGTCGTCCAATGAGCAGTTCTTC,CASSFTSSGRSSNEQFF
TRBJ2-7,NA,TRBV7-9,NA,TGTTCCAGCAGCTTAGTACTAGCTTCCGGGCCCCACGAGCAGTACTTC,CSSSLVLASGPHEQYF
TRBJ2-7,NA,TRBV6-1,NA,TGTGCCAGTTCAGCGGGCTACGAGCAGTACTTC,CASSAGYEQYF
TRBJ2-7,NA,TRBV27,TRBD1,TGTGCCAGCAGTGTCCGGGACAGGGTCTACGAGCAGTACTTC,CASSVRDRVYEQYF
TRBJ2-1,NA,TRBV30,TRBD1,TGTGCCTGGAGCAGACAGGGGCTCGATGAGCAGTTCTTC,CAWSRQGLDEQFF
TRBJ2-3,NA,TRBV9,TRBD2,TGTGCCAGCAGCGGGAGCGGGAGCGGGGGAGATACGCAGTATTTT,CASSGSGSGGDTQYF
TRBJ2-7,few,TRBV7-9,TRBD2,TGTGCCAGCAGCTCGCCCGGGGGGGCGGGAGAGCAGTACTTC,CASSSPGGAGEQYF
TRBJ2-3,few,TRBV5-1,TRBD2,TGCGCCAGCAGCCCCGGACTAGCGGGAGTCTCCACAGATACGCAGTATTTT,CASSPGLAGVSTDTQYF
TRBJ2-5,NA,TRBV6-1,TRBD1,TGTGCCAGCACCATAAGTAGGGACAGGGGGTTCGGGCAGTACTTC,CASTISRDRGFGQYF
TRBJ2-1,few,TRBV5-1,NA,TGCGCCAGCAGCTTGGAACGAGTTTACAATGAGCAGTTCTTC,CASSLERVYNEQFF